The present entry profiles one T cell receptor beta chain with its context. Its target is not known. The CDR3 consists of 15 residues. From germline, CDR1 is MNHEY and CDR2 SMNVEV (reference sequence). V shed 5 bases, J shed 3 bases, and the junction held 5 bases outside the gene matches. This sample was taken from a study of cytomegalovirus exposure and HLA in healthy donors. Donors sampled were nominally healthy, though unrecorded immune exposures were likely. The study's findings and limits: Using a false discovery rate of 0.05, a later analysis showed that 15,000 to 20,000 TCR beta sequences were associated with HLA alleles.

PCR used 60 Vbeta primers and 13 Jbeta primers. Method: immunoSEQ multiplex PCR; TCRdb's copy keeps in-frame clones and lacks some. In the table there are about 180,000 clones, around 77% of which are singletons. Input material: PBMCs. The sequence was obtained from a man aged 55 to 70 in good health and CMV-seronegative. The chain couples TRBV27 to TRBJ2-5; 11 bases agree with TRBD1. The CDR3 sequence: CASSIGTGGKETQYF. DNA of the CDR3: TGTGCCAGCAGTATAGGGACAGGGGGAAAAGAGACCCAGTACTTC.